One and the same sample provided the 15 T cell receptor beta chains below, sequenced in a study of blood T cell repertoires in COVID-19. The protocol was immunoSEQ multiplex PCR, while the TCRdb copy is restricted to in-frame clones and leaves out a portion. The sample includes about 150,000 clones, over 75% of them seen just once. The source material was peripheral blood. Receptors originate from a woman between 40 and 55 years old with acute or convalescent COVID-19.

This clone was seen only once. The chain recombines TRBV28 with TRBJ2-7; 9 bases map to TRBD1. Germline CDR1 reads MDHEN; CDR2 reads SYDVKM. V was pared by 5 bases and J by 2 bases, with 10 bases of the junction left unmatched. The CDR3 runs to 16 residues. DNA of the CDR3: TGTGCCAGCAGTAGCCCGGGGGACAGGGCTACCTACGAGCAGTACTTC. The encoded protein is CASSSPGDRATYEQYF.

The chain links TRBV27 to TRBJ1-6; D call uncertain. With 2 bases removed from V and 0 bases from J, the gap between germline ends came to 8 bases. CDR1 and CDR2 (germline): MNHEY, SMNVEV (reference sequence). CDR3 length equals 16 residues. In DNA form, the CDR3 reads TGTGCCAGCAGTTTAGAGCGGGACTCCTATAATTCACCCCTCCACTTT. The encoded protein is CASSLERDSYNSPLHF.

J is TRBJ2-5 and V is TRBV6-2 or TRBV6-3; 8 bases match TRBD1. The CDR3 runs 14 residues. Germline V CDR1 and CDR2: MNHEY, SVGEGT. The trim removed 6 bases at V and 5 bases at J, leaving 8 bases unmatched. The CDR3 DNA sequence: TGTGCCAGCAGCCGTCAGGGGGCAGGGGAGACCCAGTACTTC. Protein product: CASSRQGAGETQYF.

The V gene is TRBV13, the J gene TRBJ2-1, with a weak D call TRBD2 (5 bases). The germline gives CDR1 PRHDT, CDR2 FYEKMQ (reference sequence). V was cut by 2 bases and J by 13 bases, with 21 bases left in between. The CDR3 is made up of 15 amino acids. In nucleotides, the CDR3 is TGTGCCAGCAGCTTATTCGGAGGACTCAGAGAGATTCAGTTCTTC. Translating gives CASSLFGGLREIQFF.

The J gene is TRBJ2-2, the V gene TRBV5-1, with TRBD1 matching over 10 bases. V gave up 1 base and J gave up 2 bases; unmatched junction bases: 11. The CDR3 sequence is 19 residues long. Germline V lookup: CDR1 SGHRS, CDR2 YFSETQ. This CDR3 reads CASSLRSRDRGPNTGELFF. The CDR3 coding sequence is TGCGCCAGCAGCTTGCGGTCCCGGGACAGGGGTCCCAACACCGGGGAGCTGTTTTTT. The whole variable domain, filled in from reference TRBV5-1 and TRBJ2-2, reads KAGVTQTPRYLIKTRGQQVTLSCSPISGHRSVSWYQQTPGQGLQFLFEYFSETQRNKGNFPGRFSGRQFSNSRSEMNVSTLELGDSALYLCASSLRSRDRGPNTGELFFGEGSRLTVL.

The CDR3: CAWRDSWGQRYEQYF. The CDR3 DNA is TGTGCCTGGAGGGACTCCTGGGGACAGCGCTACGAGCAGTACTTC. The rearrangement links TRBV30 to TRBJ2-7, with TRBD1 identical over 7 bases. Germline V gives CDR1 GTSNPN, CDR2 SVGIG (reference sequence). V lost 3 bases to trimming and J lost 3 bases; unmatched junction nucleotides: 11. CDR3 length equals 15 residues.

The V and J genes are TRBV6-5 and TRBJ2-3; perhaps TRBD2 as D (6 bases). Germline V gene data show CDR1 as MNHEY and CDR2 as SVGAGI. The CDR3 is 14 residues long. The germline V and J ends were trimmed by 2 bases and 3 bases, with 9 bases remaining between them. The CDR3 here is CASSYGGRTDTQYF. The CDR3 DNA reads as TGTGCCAGCAGTTACGGGGGGAGGACAGATACGCAGTATTTT.

DNA of the CDR3: TGCGCCAGCAATAGGCAGGGGCACGGGAATGAGCAGTTCTTC. Its protein is CASNRQGHGNEQFF. The chain has TRBV5-1 and TRBJ2-1; TRBD1 is a possible D gene (6 bases). CDR1 is SGHRS and CDR2 is YFSETQ in the germline V gene. The CDR3 consists of 14 residues. V lost 6 bases and J 7 bases, leaving 17 bases between the germline ends.

DNA for the CDR3: TGTGCCAGCAGTGCGTTTGGGACAGGGAAAAACATTCAGTACTTC. It yields the protein CASSAFGTGKNIQYF. J is TRBJ2-4 and V is TRBV27, with TRBD1 identical over 9 bases. The CDR3 covers 15 residues. The J segment lost 4 bases and the V segment lost 5 bases, leaving 6 bases of the junction unmatched. In germline, CDR1 is MNHEY, CDR2 SMNVEV (reference sequence).

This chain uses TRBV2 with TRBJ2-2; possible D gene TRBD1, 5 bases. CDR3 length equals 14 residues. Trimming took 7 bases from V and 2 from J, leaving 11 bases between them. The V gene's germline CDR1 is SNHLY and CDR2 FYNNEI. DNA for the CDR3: TGTGCCAGCACTCTAGGGGAAAACACCGGGGAGCTGTTTTTT. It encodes CASTLGENTGELFF.

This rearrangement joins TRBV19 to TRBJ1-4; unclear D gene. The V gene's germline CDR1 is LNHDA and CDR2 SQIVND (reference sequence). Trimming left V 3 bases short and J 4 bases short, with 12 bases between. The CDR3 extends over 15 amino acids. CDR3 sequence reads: CASSMRSAFNEKLFF. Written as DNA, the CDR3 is TGTGCCAGTAGTATGAGAAGTGCGTTTAATGAAAAACTGTTTTTT.

The CDR3 coding sequence is TGTGCCAGCAGTGAAACCGGTAACAGGGGTTACGAGCAGTACTTC. This translates into CASSETGNRGYEQYF. This chain uses TRBV25-1 with TRBJ2-7; TRBD1 aligns across 7 bases. The V gene end was trimmed by 2 bases and the J gene end by 4 bases; junction bases not matched to a gene: 8. The CDR3 loop spans 15 amino acids. Germline V gene data show CDR1 as MGHDK and CDR2 as SYGVNS.

The CDR3 loop reads CASSVDRATQYF. The CDR3, as DNA: TGTGCCAGCAGCGTGGACAGGGCTACGCAGTATTTT. V gene TRBV5-6 combines with J gene TRBJ2-3; 8 nucleotides align to TRBD1. CDR1 is SGHDT, CDR2 YYEEEE, per germline. Trimming cost V 4 bases and J 8 bases; bases outside gene matches: 3. The CDR3 is 12 amino acids.

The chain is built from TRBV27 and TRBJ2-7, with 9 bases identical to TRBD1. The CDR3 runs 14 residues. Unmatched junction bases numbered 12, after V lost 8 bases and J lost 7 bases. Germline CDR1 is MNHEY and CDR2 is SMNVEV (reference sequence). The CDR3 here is CASRETGGDWEQYF. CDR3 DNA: TGTGCCAGCCGAGAGACAGGGGGGGATTGGGAGCAGTACTTC.

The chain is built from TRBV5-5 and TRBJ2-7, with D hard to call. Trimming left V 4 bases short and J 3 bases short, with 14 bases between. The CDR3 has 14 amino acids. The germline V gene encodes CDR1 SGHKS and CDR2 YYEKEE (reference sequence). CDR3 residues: CASSRTMIGYEQYF. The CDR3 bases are TGTGCCAGCAGCCGAACTATGATCGGCTACGAGCAGTACTTC.